The 8 T cell receptor beta chains below all came from one sample that was sequenced in a study of T cell changes during pregnancy in multiple sclerosis. Profiled with immunoSEQ multiplex PCR; TCRdb holds only in-frame clones, not every one. The data contain over 60,000 clones, 90% to 97% of them seen just once; the ten biggest clones take up 2.5%. Here the sequenced sample was CD8+ T cells from peripheral blood mononuclear cells, taken after pregnancy. The receptors originated from a female donor with multiple sclerosis, enrolled in a pregnancy study.

The chain combines TRBV29-1 with TRBJ2-7; 7 nucleotides line up with TRBD2. The ends lost 7 bases at V and 2 bases at J; junction bases unmatched: 11. From germline, CDR1 is SQVTM and CDR2 ANQGSEA. The CDR3 loop spans 14 amino acids. The CDR3 bases are TGCAGCGCTGCTGGGGGGGTATCGGCCTACGAGCAGTACTTC. Amino acid sequence: CSAAGGVSAYEQYF.

The chain employs TRBV9 and TRBJ2-1; TRBD2 matches at 13 bases. Germline V gene lookup returns CDR1 SGDLS and CDR2 YYNGEE. CDR3 length equals 16 residues. J was trimmed by 9 bases and V by 0 bases; bases with no gene match: 6. CDR3 sequence (DNA): TGTGCCAGCAGCGTAGATACTAGCGGGAGGGCTGGTGAGCAGTTCTTC. As protein: CASSVDTSGRAGEQFF.

The chain joins TRBV19 to TRBJ1-4; 7 bases line up with TRBD1. The germline CDR1 and CDR2 sequences are LNHDA and SQIVND (reference sequence). This CDR3 comprises 14 residues. The trim removed 4 bases at V and 4 bases at J, leaving 3 bases unmatched. The CDR3 DNA is TGTGCCAGTAGTAGGACAGGCAGTAATGAAAAACTGTTTTTT. Amino acid sequence: CASSRTGSNEKLFF.

V is TRBV6-5 and J is TRBJ2-7, with D perhaps TRBD1 (5 bases). With 0 bases removed from V and 5 bases from J, the gap between germline ends came to 14 bases. Germline V gene lookup returns CDR1 MNHEY and CDR2 SVGAGI. The CDR3 runs 15 residues. The CDR3 bases are TGTGCCAGCAGTTACTCGCGGCACAGGTCCCACGAGCAGTACTTC. Its translation: CASSYSRHRSHEQYF.

V gene TRBV7-9 combines with J gene TRBJ2-5; 8 positions agree with TRBD1. This CDR3 spans 17 amino acids. The trim removed 5 bases at V and 6 bases at J, leaving 17 bases unmatched. Per germline, CDR1 SEHNR and CDR2 FQNEAQ (reference sequence). The CDR3: CASSQPPGQANHQTQYF. As DNA, the CDR3 is TGTGCCAGCAGCCAACCCCCGGGACAGGCTAACCATCAGACCCAGTACTTC.

V gene TRBV4-3 combines with J gene TRBJ2-7; TRBD1 aligns across 8 bases. CDR3 length: 15 amino acids. CDR1 and CDR2 (germline): LGHNA, YSLEER. Losses at the gene ends were 0 bases for V and 5 bases for J; bases not matched to a gene: 6. DNA of the CDR3: TGCGCCAGCAGCCAAGATTTCGCAGGGGGCGACGAGCAGTACTTC. Protein product: CASSQDFAGGDEQYF.

This clone was counted a single time. The chain recombines TRBV28 with TRBJ2-3, with 8 bases aligning to TRBD1. J gave up 4 bases and V 6 bases, and 6 bases lay outside the gene matches. The CDR3 is 14 amino acids. CDR1 is MDHEN and CDR2 is SYDVKM in the germline V gene. The CDR3 bases are TGTGCCAGCAGAAAGACACAGGGGGCAGATACGCAGTATTTT. This sequence encodes CASRKTQGADTQYF.

A word on this clone: This sample includes further DNA sequences coding for the same CDR3. The chain has TRBV5-6 and TRBJ2-7; possibly TRBD2 for D (5 bases). Germline values: CDR1 SGHDT, CDR2 YYEEEE. CDR3 length: 14 amino acids. V lost 0 bases and J 0 bases, leaving 7 bases between the germline ends. The CDR3 DNA reads TGTGCCAGCAGCTTGGGGGGAGACTCCTACGAGCAGTACTTC. This codes for CASSLGGDSYEQYF.